Presented here are 17 T cell receptor beta chains from one specimen sequenced in a study of regulatory T cells in long-lasting Graves disease. Relying on iRepertoire HTBI primers and Arm-PCR of CDR3 regions, the team built TCR beta libraries. TCRdb itself ran the multiplex PCR reads through MiXCR, one entry per CDR3 protein. This table holds 200,000 to 250,000 distinct CDR3 sequences, about 16% found once. Time point reported: newly diagnosed GD, antithyroid drugs for less than 3 months. The TCR library was made from RNA extracted from PBMCs. The sample here was peripheral blood mononuclear cells (PBMCs), taken at new diagnosis, from a patient treated with antithyroid drugs. These TCRs come from a female donor with Graves disease.

The sample holds many counts of this clonotype. The rearrangement links TRBV15 to TRBJ1-3, with TRBD1 as a possible D gene (5 bases). V lost 0 bases to trimming and J lost 1 base, with 16 bases between them. The CDR3 contains 18 residues. Per germline, CDR1 LNHNV and CDR2 YYDKDF (reference sequence). This CDR3 reads CATSRDYSLGESGNTIYF. DNA of the CDR3: TGTGCCACCAGCAGAGATTATTCCCTGGGGGAGTCTGGAAACACCATATATTTT.

This clonotype was seen once. The rearrangement joins TRBV7-2 to TRBJ2-4; TRBD2 aligns across 8 bases. V shed 2 bases and J 0 bases; nucleotides not matched to a gene: 6. This CDR3 comprises 17 residues. Germline values: CDR1 SGHTA, CDR2 FQGNSA. The CDR3 region is CASSLRGGTLAKNIQYF. As DNA, the CDR3 is TGTGCCAGCAGCTTACGCGGGGGGACACTAGCCAAAAACATTCAGTACTTC.

This clonotype was counted at least ten times. The chain recombines TRBV9 with TRBJ2-1; D may match TRBD1 or TRBD2 (5 bases each). The CDR3 totals 19 residues. Looked up from germline, CDR1 is SGDLS and CDR2 is YYNGEE. Trimming left V 0 bases short and J 8 bases short, with 27 bases between. CDR3 in amino acids: CASSVGVGYGTASSDEQFF. Written as DNA, the CDR3 is TGTGCCAGCAGCGTAGGGGTTGGGTATGGGACGGCCAGTAGCGATGAGCAGTTCTTC.

This clonotype was seen only once. This may come from a read error, since a much larger clone is one base off. This chain uses TRBV20-1 with TRBJ1-4; 7 bases are shared with TRBD1. CDR3 length equals 15 residues. Per the germline V gene, CDR1 is DFQATT and CDR2 is SNEGSKA (reference sequence). The chain's CDR3 is CSTSSSQGSNEKLFF. CDR3 bases: TGCAGTACTAGTTCTTCACAGGGGTCTAATGAAAAACTGTTTTTT.

This clonotype has at least ten counts. The rearrangement links TRBV11-3 to TRBJ2-4, with D possibly being TRBD1 (5 bases). Germline V gene lookup returns CDR1 SGHNT and CDR2 YENEEA. V lost 5 bases and J 9 bases, leaving 14 bases between the germline ends. The CDR3 extends over 13 amino acids. CDR3 sequence reads: CASSAGQGSIQYF. Written as DNA, the CDR3 is TGTGCCAGCAGCGCAGGTCAGGGCAGCATTCAGTACTTC.

This chain uses TRBV4-1 with TRBJ2-3, with D maybe TRBD1 (6 bases). The V gene's germline CDR1 is MGHRA and CDR2 YSYEKL. The CDR3 is 15 residues long. V gave up 5 bases and J gave up 1 base, with 13 bases separating them. The CDR3 spells CASSGVQGGTDTQYF. Written as DNA, the CDR3 is TGCGCCAGCAGCGGGGTACAGGGAGGCACAGATACGCAGTATTTT.

This clonotype has a handful of counts. V gene TRBV5-5 combines with J gene TRBJ2-7; 11 positions match TRBD1. Germline V CDR1 and CDR2: SGHKS, YYEKEE (reference sequence). V lost 1 base, J lost 5 bases, and 5 bases stayed unmatched. The CDR3 sequence is 15 residues long. The CDR3 DNA is TGTGCCAGCAGCTTGACCGGACAGGGGGCTGACGAGCAGTACTTC. The encoded protein is CASSLTGQGADEQYF.

This clonotype was recorded many times. The rearrangement uses TRBV28 and TRBJ1-4; weak D call: TRBD1 (5 bases). V gave up 7 bases and J gave up 4 bases, with 10 bases separating them. CDR1 is MDHEN and CDR2 is SYDVKM in the germline V gene. This CDR3 is built from 13 residues. CDR3: CASTGDLNEKLFF. The CDR3 region has the DNA TGTGCCAGCACGGGGGACCTTAATGAAAAACTGTTTTTT.

This clonotype was seen only a few times. This chain connects TRBV18 to TRBJ1-2, with D possibly TRBD1 on 5 matching bases. V was cut by 8 bases and J by 7 bases, with 17 bases left in between. This CDR3 comprises 13 residues. Looked up from germline, CDR1 is KGHSH and CDR2 is LQKENI. The CDR3 sequence is CASQDDQGVGYTF. The DNA for the CDR3 is TGTGCCAGCCAAGATGACCAGGGTGTTGGCTACACCTTC.

This chain links TRBV11-1 with TRBJ2-4; a possible D gene is TRBD1 (6 bases). Germline V gene sequence: CDR1 SGHAT, CDR2 FQDESV (reference sequence). Trimming took 3 bases from V and 5 from J, leaving 14 bases between them. The CDR3 consists of 15 residues. The chain's CDR3 is CASSFRTGSQNIQYF. CDR3 DNA sequence: TGTGCCAGCAGCTTCAGAACAGGGAGCCAAAACATTCAGTACTTC.

This clonotype was recorded at least ten times. This sequence joins TRBV7-3 and TRBJ2-3, with D possibly TRBD2 on 6 matching bases. Trimming took off 5 bases at V and 0 bases at J, with 18 bases between the two ends. This CDR3 comprises 17 residues. Germline values: CDR1 SGHTA, CDR2 FQGTGA. CDR3 amino acids: CASSPPPGGLSTDTQYF. In DNA form, the CDR3 reads TGTGCCAGCAGCCCCCCCCCCGGGGGATTAAGCACAGATACGCAGTATTTT.

At least ten counts were recorded for this clonotype. The rearrangement uses TRBV28 and TRBJ2-1, with a tentative D call TRBD1 (6 bases). This CDR3 spans 15 amino acids. Deletions cut 6 bases from V and 10 bases from J, with 22 bases between. Germline V gives CDR1 MDHEN, CDR2 SYDVKM. In DNA, the CDR3 is TGTGCCAGCAGAAAACAGGGCATTAGGGCTTGGGAGCAGTTCTTC. Translated: CASRKQGIRAWEQFF.

Many counts were recorded for this clonotype. The rearrangement uses TRBV2 and TRBJ1-6; D is possibly TRBD1 (5 bases). Germline V gene data show CDR1 as SNHLY and CDR2 as FYNNEI. V gave up 10 bases and J gave up 0 bases, with 13 bases separating them. The CDR3 consists of 15 residues. The CDR3 sequence is CATGRLSSYNSPLHF. CDR3 coding DNA: TGTGCCACAGGGAGGTTGAGCTCCTATAATTCACCCCTCCACTTT.

This clonotype was counted at least ten times. The rearrangement links TRBV6-1 to TRBJ2-1; 8 bases fit TRBD1. The CDR3 has 14 residues. Germline values: CDR1 MNHNS, CDR2 SASEGT. With 7 bases clipped from V and 7 bases from J, the junction kept 9 bases outside the gene matches. CDR3 region: CASTPDRAANEQFF. For the CDR3, the DNA is TGTGCCAGCACCCCGGACAGGGCCGCGAATGAGCAGTTCTTC.

In its sample, this clonotype was seen many times. This chain links TRBV2 with TRBJ2-1; 7 bases agree with TRBD2. Germline CDR1 is SNHLY and CDR2 is FYNNEI. V shed 6 bases and J 4 bases; nucleotides not matched to a gene: 9. This CDR3 comprises 15 residues. The DNA of the CDR3 is TGTGCCAGCAGCGGACTAGGCCTAATGTACAATGAGCAGTTCTTC. This encodes CASSGLGLMYNEQFF. Drawing the rest from reference TRBV2 and TRBJ2-1, the complete variable domain is EPEVTQTPSHQVTQMGQEVILRCVPISNHLYFYWYRQILGQKVEFLVSFYNNEISEKSEIFDDQFSVERPDGSNFTLKIRSTKLEDSAMYFCASSGLGLMYNEQFFGPGTRLTVL.

This clonotype was counted only a few times. The rearrangement uses TRBV19 and TRBJ1-5; D is undetermined. Trimming removed 8 bases from V and 11 bases from J, with 19 bases in between. Germline V gene sequence: CDR1 LNHDA, CDR2 SQIVND (reference sequence). The CDR3 covers 13 residues. The CDR3 here is CASGGPSHRSQHF. The CDR3, as DNA: TGTGCCAGTGGCGGACCAAGTCATAGGTCCCAGCATTTT. Using reference TRBV19 and TRBJ1-5 for the parts outside the CDR3, the full variable domain is DGGITQSPKYLFRKEGQNVTLSCEQNLNHDAMYWYRQDPGQGLRLIYYSQIVNDFQKGDIAEGYSVSREKKESFPLTVTSAQKNPTAFYLCASGGPSHRSQHFGDGTRLSIL.

The chain is built from TRBV19 and TRBJ1-2, with D maybe TRBD1 (5 bases). The CDR3 consists of 14 residues. Germline lookup yields CDR1 LNHDA and CDR2 SQIVND (reference sequence). The V and J ends lost 5 bases and 3 bases respectively, with 13 bases between them. CDR3 in DNA: TGTGCCAGTAGTGGGGTATCGGGGGACTATGGCTACACCTTC. As protein: CASSGVSGDYGYTF.